The T cell receptor (beta chain) described here comes from a study of vaccination and CD4 T cells after COVID-19 (dated by TCRdb to the early 2020s). For context, the study as a whole: SARS-CoV-2 positivity had been established in the convalescent patients by nasal swab PCR, and mild disease was recorded in roughly 10 of these patients and severe disease in one. Post-COVID blood samples from convalescent patients were collected a median of approximately 93 days after diagnosis, with a range of about 35 to 161 days. A few convalescent patients were sampled both early after vaccination (day 14) and late after vaccination (days 161 to 241). In the convalescent cohort there were six males and four females, among whom were two Hispanic individuals, seven Caucasians, two Asians and one multiracial person. Post-vaccine blood samples were collected a median of about 66 days after the second vaccine dose, ranging from roughly 14 to 241 days. Control cultures received a CEFX viral epitope pool as the positive control, an HIV-1 Nef peptide pool as the negative control, or no peptide. The spike-specific CD4+ TCR repertoire was compared before and after mRNA vaccination in approximately ten COVID-19 convalescent patients and a handful of infection-naive healthy vaccine recipients. Culture stimuli were overlapping spike peptide pools from SARS-CoV-2 and from the common cold coronaviruses HCoV-NL63, HCoV-OC43 and HCoV-229E. Two doses of either the Pfizer-BioNTech BNT162b2 vaccine (n=8) or the Moderna mRNA-1273 vaccine (n=2) were administered to participants.

The method behind the library was PCR. DNA from cultured CD4+ T cells was subjected to TCR sequencing with the Oncomine TCR Beta short-read assay at the Johns Hopkins FTIC core. The QIAamp micro DNA kit was used to extract genomic DNA from the cultured CD4+ T cells. The Oncomine TCR Beta libraries from cultured CD4+ T cells were pooled using unique dual indexes and then sequenced on an Illumina iSeq 100. On the study's bioinformatics: Non-productive sequences were removed, and CDR3s not starting with C, not ending with F or W, or shorter than 7 amino acids were discarded. Antigen-specific clonotypes were identified using the MANAFEST web application through comparison of peptide-stimulated wells with reference and other culture wells. An FDR below 0.05, an odds ratio above 5, and a productive frequency above 0.1% in at least two of three replicate wells were required for clones to be considered positive. A clonotype was classed as cross-reactive if the clonotype showed significant expansion both in SARS-CoV-2 spike wells and in at least one common cold coronavirus spike condition. Similarity between CDR3 sequences was evaluated in R version 3.6.1 using Levenshtein distances (stringdist) and unrooted phylogenetic trees (ape). TCRdb trimmed public reads at Q25 via fastp, called clones via MiXCR and kept in-frame beta chains. Entries are consolidated by CDR3 protein sequence, retaining the most common genes and DNA. TCRdb's processing, not the authors' own work, is the source of the V and J calls. The sample table shows about 25,000 distinct CDR3 sequences, and 25% to 30% are seen once. About 7.1% of the sample is taken by the ten largest.

Comments on this clonotype: No antigen is known for it. Base qualities are not at hand, and no much larger clone is one base apart.

CDR1 and CDR2 are drawn from the germline V gene: MDHEN, SYDVKM. The CDR3, cysteine through phenylalanine, is 13 amino acids long. Only CDR3 DNA is held: 39 bases, read in frame from base 1. V is clipped by 8 bases and J by 1 base, and the sequence between their germline boundaries is 8 bases long. What the research found in general, with its limitations: Of the vaccine-specific clones in convalescent patients, 304 of 307, or nearly all, reacted only to SARS-CoV-2 spike and did not cross-react with common cold coronaviruses. Although the median number of SARS-CoV-2-reactive clonotypes went up from 21 after infection to some 40 after vaccination, the increase was not significant. Relatively few convalescent patients were included in the study, and early timepoints after natural infection were not analyzed. Among the post-vaccine SARS-CoV-2-reactive clones in convalescent patients, a median about 87% showed up only after vaccination, which suggests vaccine-specific priming.

Sample time point, as interpreted from the label and publication: late sampling 161 to 241 days after vaccination in a few convalescent patients. Sample treatment or condition, as interpreted from the label and publication: approximately nine-day PBMC culture with coronavirus spike peptide pools or control peptides (ViraFEST assay). The ViraFEST assay was used in the study, in which antigen-specific T cells were expanded with peptide pools and expanded clonotypes were subsequently identified by TCR sequencing. Positive SARS-CoV-2 PCR tests in the convalescent patients dated from March to December 2020, before Alpha, Beta and Delta variants emerged in the United States. Each well held more than 1.5 million PBMCs cultured in IMDM containing approximately 5.3% human AB serum and around 9.2 IU/ml IL-2, with about 9.4 ug/ml peptide pools added. On days 3 and 7, half of the culture medium was replaced with fresh IL-2-containing medium. After approximately 11 days of culture, CD4+ T cells were isolated by negative selection with the EasySep CD4+ T cell isolation kit. Ficoll-Paque Plus gradient centrifugation was used to isolate PBMCs from whole blood, and the isolated PBMCs were then either used fresh or cryopreserved at -140C. Triplicate wells were generally used for each culture condition.

This clonotype was sampled from a human donor who had recovered from COVID-19. Sequenced here: CD4+ T cells from blood, cultured in vitro, sampled about 7 months after SARS-CoV-2 vaccination. The chain uses TRBV28 and TRBJ2-2; the D gene assignment is ambiguous. The CDR3 region reads CASLRRNTGELFF. The DNA sequence is TGTGCCAGCCTTCGCCGGAACACCGGGGAGCTGTTTTTT.